A single sample is the source of the 26 T cell receptor beta chains below, sequenced in a study of blood T cell repertoires in COVID-19. TCRdb keeps only in-frame clones here, not all; method: immunoSEQ multiplex PCR. The data show a few hundred thousand clones, approximately 81% seen once. The specimen sequenced was peripheral blood. The receptors stem from a woman aged 60-75 years who had recovered from COVID-19.

The gene calls are TRBV7-9 and TRBJ1-2, with unresolved D. Between the trimmed V and J ends, which lost 2 bases and 1 base, there was a span of 5 bases. The V gene's germline CDR1 is SEHNR and CDR2 FQNEAQ (reference sequence). This CDR3 has 13 amino acids. The CDR3 is CASSLPGNYGYTF. CDR3 in DNA: TGTGCCAGCAGCTTACCCGGTAACTATGGCTACACCTTC.

This chain joins TRBV5-1 and TRBJ2-1; a possible D gene is TRBD1 (5 bases). The length of the CDR3 is 14 residues. Looked up from germline, CDR1 is SGHRS and CDR2 is YFSETQ. V was pared by 4 bases and J by 5 bases, with 13 bases between. CDR3 sequence reads: CASSRAPGNNEQFF. DNA for the CDR3: TGCGCCAGCAGCAGGGCGCCAGGGAACAATGAGCAGTTCTTC.

The CDR3 protein is CSARDGAPQYF. Written as DNA, the CDR3 is TGCAGTGCTAGAGATGGAGCTCCCCAGTACTTC. The chain joins TRBV20-1 to TRBJ2-7, with D unresolved. CDR1 and CDR2 from the germline V gene are DFQATT and SNEGSKA (reference sequence). The length of the CDR3 is 11 residues. Trimming took 0 bases from V and 10 from J, leaving 10 bases between them.

This chain joins TRBV29-1 and TRBJ1-1; TRBD1 matches 7 bases. CDR3 length: 13 residues. The germline gives CDR1 SQVTM, CDR2 ANQGSEA. V lost 6 bases, J lost 2 bases, and 6 bases stayed unmatched. The CDR3 is CSVVQGSNTEAFF. The CDR3 DNA follows: TGCAGCGTCGTACAGGGGAGCAACACTGAAGCTTTCTTT.

The genes are TRBV2 and TRBJ1-4; 9 bases map to TRBD1. V was clipped by 6 bases and J by 4 bases; unmatched bases: 9. Per germline, CDR1 SNHLY and CDR2 FYNNEI. CDR3 length: 16 amino acids. CDR3 sequence (DNA): TGTGCCAGCAGGGCTATAACAGGGGGCCTTAATGAAAAACTGTTTTTT. Translated, it gives CASRAITGGLNEKLFF.

The rearrangement uses TRBV4-1 and TRBJ1-3, with 8 bases that match TRBD1. The CDR3 totals 16 residues. V trimming: 5 bases; J trimming: 4 bases; junction bases outside the gene matches: 10. In germline, CDR1 is MGHRA, CDR2 YSYEKL. The CDR3 bases are TGCGCCAGCAGCTTCTTTCAGGGGGCGCGCGGAAACACCATATATTTT. Protein product: CASSFFQGARGNTIYF.

The gene calls are TRBV9 and TRBJ1-4; possibly TRBD1 for D (5 bases). There are 15 residues in the CDR3. V was clipped by 0 bases and J by 8 bases, with 14 bases between them. Per germline, CDR1 SGDLS and CDR2 YYNGEE. CDR3 bases: TGTGCCAGCAGCGTAGGGGGCCAAATCGGGGAAAAACTGTTTTTT. Its translation: CASSVGGQIGEKLFF.

The chain couples TRBV16 to TRBJ2-7, with 7 bases identical to TRBD2. V trimming: 0 bases; J trimming: 4 bases; junction bases outside the gene matches: 6. From germline, CDR1 is KGHSY and CDR2 FQNENV. CDR3 length: 15 amino acids. The CDR3 nucleotides are TGTGCCAGCAGCCAATCGGGGGGGATCAGGTACGAGCAGTACTTC. It translates to CASSQSGGIRYEQYF.

This chain uses TRBV5-6 with TRBJ2-7, with 7 bases identical to TRBD1. The junction had 5 bases not matched to a gene; V was cut back by 3 bases and J by 2 bases. There are 14 residues in the CDR3. In germline, CDR1 is SGHDT, CDR2 YYEEEE. DNA for the CDR3: TGTGCCAGCAGCTGGGGGACAGAGCCCTACGAGCAGTACTTC. Its protein is CASSWGTEPYEQYF.

J is TRBJ1-3 and V is TRBV10-3; D might be TRBD1 (5 bases). The V gene's germline CDR1 is ENHRY and CDR2 SYGVKD. There are 16 residues in the CDR3. V was pared by 3 bases and J by 2 bases, with 14 bases between. CDR3 loop: CAISDGRELAGNTIYF. For the CDR3, the DNA is TGTGCCATCAGTGATGGCAGGGAATTAGCTGGAAACACCATATATTTT.

The chain employs TRBV11-2 and TRBJ1-1; D perhaps matches TRBD1 (5 bases). Trimming took 5 bases from V and 9 from J, leaving 16 bases between them. The germline V gene has CDR1 SGHAT and CDR2 FQNNGV. The CDR3 length is 13 residues. In DNA form, the CDR3 reads TGTGCCAGCAGCCAGTACGGGGGTAGAAAAGCTTTCTTT. Translating gives CASSQYGGRKAFF.

CDR3 loop: CASSFWGGEQYF. DNA for the CDR3: TGTGCCAGCAGTTTTTGGGGGGGCGAGCAGTACTTC. This chain links TRBV27 with TRBJ2-7, with 7 positions matching TRBD2. CDR1 MNHEY and CDR2 SMNVEV come from the germline V gene (reference sequence). The CDR3 is 12 residues long. The ends lost 3 bases at V and 6 bases at J; junction bases unmatched: 2.

V is TRBV6-5 and J is TRBJ1-5; D gene uncertain. V dropped 4 bases and J dropped 0 bases, with 7 bases sitting between them. CDR1 is MNHEY, CDR2 SVGAGI, per germline. CDR3 length: 14 residues. The CDR3 loop reads CASSSPHSNQPQHF. CDR3 coding DNA: TGTGCCAGCAGTTCCCCCCATAGCAATCAGCCCCAGCATTTT.

The CDR3 DNA follows: TGTGCCAGCAGTCCAGGGTTGAATGAGCAGTTCTTC. It encodes CASSPGLNEQFF. This sequence joins TRBV27 and TRBJ2-1; D may be TRBD1 (5 bases). The germline CDR1 and CDR2 sequences are MNHEY and SMNVEV (reference sequence). Trimming pared 5 bases from V and 7 bases from J, leaving 9 bases between. CDR3 length: 12 residues.

The gene calls are TRBV7-9 and TRBJ1-6; no firm D call. The length of the CDR3 is 14 residues. V lost 3 bases and J lost 8, with 11 bases in between. The germline V gene has CDR1 SEHNR and CDR2 FQNEAQ (reference sequence). CDR3 bases: TGTGCCAGCAGCTTGGGCAGGTCGGATTCACCCCTCCACTTT. It yields the protein CASSLGRSDSPLHF.

This chain uses TRBV11-2 with TRBJ1-1; tentatively, D is TRBD1 (6 bases). V lost 4 bases to trimming and J lost 2 bases, with 14 bases between them. The CDR3 runs 15 residues. The germline V gene encodes CDR1 SGHAT and CDR2 FQNNGV. CDR3 in DNA: TGTGCCAGCAGCTCGTGGGACACCCGAAACACTGAAGCTTTCTTT. Translating it yields CASSSWDTRNTEAFF.

The chain joins TRBV2 to TRBJ2-5; TRBD2 agrees at 8 bases. Germline V gene sequence: CDR1 SNHLY, CDR2 FYNNEI. The ends lost 7 bases at V and 7 bases at J; junction bases unmatched: 11. There are 14 residues in the CDR3. DNA of the CDR3: TGTGCCAGCAAGGGACTAGGCGGAGTGGGGACCCAGTACTTC. This gives the protein CASKGLGGVGTQYF. The complete variable domain, with remaining parts taken from reference TRBV2 and TRBJ2-5, reads EPEVTQTPSHQVTQMGQEVILRCVPISNHLYFYWYRQILGQKVEFLVSFYNNEISEKSEIFDDQFSVERPDGSNFTLKIRSTKLEDSAMYFCASKGLGGVGTQYFGPGTRLLVL.

Only a few counts were recorded for this clone. The V and J genes are TRBV10-3 and TRBJ2-1; 12 bases are a match to TRBD2. The CDR3 consists of 13 residues. V was pared by 10 bases and J by 8 bases, with 6 bases of the junction left unmatched. The germline V gene has CDR1 ENHRY and CDR2 SYGVKD. The CDR3 region has the DNA TGTGCCACCGAGACTAGCGGGGGCCATGAGCAGTTCTTC. Its translation: CATETSGGHEQFF.

V and J are TRBV2 and TRBJ1-2, with 8 nucleotides matching TRBD1. CDR1 and CDR2 (germline): SNHLY, FYNNEI. With 3 bases clipped from V and 4 bases from J, the junction kept 10 bases outside the gene matches. The CDR3 loop spans 16 amino acids. CDR3 in DNA: TGTGCCAGCAGTGAGAGTTCGACAGGGGTGATCTATGGCTACACCTTC. This encodes CASSESSTGVIYGYTF. Full variable domain (rest looked up from reference TRBV2 and TRBJ1-2): EPEVTQTPSHQVTQMGQEVILRCVPISNHLYFYWYRQILGQKVEFLVSFYNNEISEKSEIFDDQFSVERPDGSNFTLKIRSTKLEDSAMYFCASSESSTGVIYGYTFGSGTRLTVV.

This chain links TRBV27 with TRBJ2-2, with 8 bases that match TRBD2. CDR3 length: 18 amino acids. Unmatched junction bases numbered 12, after V lost 2 bases and J lost 4 bases. The germline V gene encodes CDR1 MNHEY and CDR2 SMNVEV (reference sequence). CDR3 region: CASSLRPGSGGVTGELFF. CDR3 bases: TGTGCCAGCAGTTTACGCCCCGGGAGCGGGGGCGTCACCGGGGAGCTGTTTTTT.

The CDR3 sequence: CASSSLGLSYNEQFF. The CDR3 DNA sequence: TGTGCCAGCAGCTCACTGGGACTTTCTTACAATGAGCAGTTCTTC. The chain carries TRBV7-9 and TRBJ2-1, with TRBD2 as a possible D gene (6 bases). There are 15 residues in the CDR3. The V end was cut by 4 bases, the J end by 4 bases, with 14 bases between. The V gene's germline CDR1 is SEHNR and CDR2 FQNEAQ (reference sequence).

The chain is built from TRBV9 and TRBJ2-7; TRBD2 matches at 8 bases. CDR3 length: 15 residues. Unmatched junction bases numbered 8, after V lost 1 base and J lost 5 bases. Germline V gene sequence: CDR1 SGDLS, CDR2 YYNGEE. CDR3 region: CASSVTGTSPNEQYF. The CDR3 region has the DNA TGTGCCAGCAGCGTAACCGGGACTAGTCCTAACGAGCAGTACTTC. Combining the CDR3 with reference TRBV9 and TRBJ2-7 gives the whole variable domain DSGVTQTPKHLITATGQRVTLRCSPRSGDLSVYWYQQSLDQGLQFLIQYYNGEERAKGNILERFSAQQFPDLHSELNLSSLELGDSALYFCASSVTGTSPNEQYFGPGTRLTVT.

This clone was seen only a few times. The rearrangement uses TRBV7-9 and TRBJ1-3, with a weak D call TRBD1 (5 bases). Germline loops: CDR1 SEHNR, CDR2 FQNEAQ (reference sequence). Trimming took off 6 bases at V and 0 bases at J, with 12 bases between the two ends. This CDR3 comprises 15 residues. The CDR3 reads CASRAGRDSGNTIYF. The CDR3 DNA reads TGTGCCAGCAGGGCGGGACGGGACTCTGGAAACACCATATATTTT.

J is TRBJ2-3 and V is TRBV29-1; TRBD1 might be the D (6 bases). From germline, CDR1 is SQVTM and CDR2 ANQGSEA. V lost 5 bases to trimming and J lost 5 bases, with 17 bases between them. The CDR3 extends over 14 amino acids. The CDR3 coding sequence is TGCAGCGTTAATAGCAGGGGAGTGCGAGATACGCAGTATTTT. This translates into CSVNSRGVRDTQYF.

CDR3 loop: CASSGQGFGNTIYF. CDR3 bases: TGTGCCAGCTCAGGACAGGGATTTGGAAACACCATATATTTT. The chain carries TRBV6-5 and TRBJ1-3; 8 nucleotides align to TRBD1. This CDR3 region has 14 residues. V shed 8 bases and J 3 bases; nucleotides not matched to a gene: 6. Germline assignment: CDR1 MNHEY and CDR2 SVGAGI.

This chain links TRBV19 with TRBJ1-2, with 7 bases that match TRBD1. The CDR3 spans 15 residues. Trimming took 1 base from V and 2 from J; bases not matched to a gene: 4. Per the germline V gene, CDR1 is LNHDA and CDR2 is SQIVND (reference sequence). The CDR3 sequence is CASSIVKGANYGYTF. DNA of the CDR3: TGTGCCAGTAGTATAGTGAAGGGGGCCAACTATGGCTACACCTTC.